The rows below give T cell receptor beta chains drawn from one sample of a study of blood T cell repertoires in COVID-19. Sequencing used immunoSEQ multiplex PCR; TCRdb keeps in-frame clones, though not all of them. The sample yields 9,200 or so clones, less than 90% seen once. Sequenced sample: peripheral blood. Receptor source: a man between 60 and 75 years old with acute or convalescent COVID-19. Each CDR3 is given with its conserved first and last residue. The order of the fields is clone size, J gene, V gene, D gene, CDR3 DNA, CDR3 protein. The D gene is left open where the match is weak. Clone size is stated in some rows and not others, as once, few, many or a class when expanded.

once | TRBJ2-1 | TRBV25-1 | - | TGTGCCAGCAGTTACGGAGTTTGGTGGTTCTTC | CASSYGVWWFF
- | TRBJ1-3 | TRBV27 | TRBD1 | TGTGCCAGCAGTCAAACAGGGGGCTCGGGAAACACCATATATTTT | CASSQTGGSGNTIYF
- | TRBJ2-2 | TRBV14 | TRBD2 | TGTGCCAGCAGAGATGGGGGAGCGGGAACGGCCGGGGAGCTGTTTTTT | CASRDGGAGTAGELFF
once | TRBJ1-1 | TRBV5-1 | TRBD1 | TGCGCCAGCAGCGTGACAGGGGTCGTGAACACTGAAGCTTTCTTT | CASSVTGVVNTEAFF
few | TRBJ1-1 | TRBV2 | TRBD1 | TGTGCCAGCAGCGGTCCAGGGGGCACTGAAGCTTTCTTT | CASSGPGGTEAFF
- | TRBJ1-5 | TRBV6-5 | - | TGTGCCAGCGCCAGGGGAGGCAATCAGCCCCAGCATTTT | CASARGGNQPQHF
- | TRBJ2-7 | TRBV6-5 | TRBD1 | TGTGCCAGCAGTTCGGGGGGACAGGGTCTATACGAGCAGTACTTC | CASSSGGQGLYEQYF
once | TRBJ2-4 | TRBV9 | TRBD2 | TGTGCCAGCAGCGTAGGGAGCGGGGGTGGCAAAAACATTCAGTACTTC | CASSVGSGGGKNIQYF
- | TRBJ1-5 | TRBV15 | TRBD1 | TGTGCCACCAGCACCCAGGGGGGTCAGCCCCAGCATTTT | CATSTQGGQPQHF
once | TRBJ1-4 | TRBV19 | - | TGTGCCAGTAGTGGCACTAATGAAAAACTGTTTTTT | CASSGTNEKLFF
- | TRBJ1-6 | TRBV28 | - | TGTGCCAGCAATCGCAGGCAAGGGAGCTCCTATAATTCACCCCTCCACTTT | CASNRRQGSSYNSPLHF
few | TRBJ2-3 | TRBV7-9 | - | TGTGCCAGCAGCCACCAGGGAAGCACAGATACGCAGTATTTT | CASSHQGSTDTQYF
few | TRBJ1-2 | TRBV10-3 | TRBD1 | TGTGCCATCAGTTCCGACAGGGCTGGCTACACCTTC | CAISSDRAGYTF
- | TRBJ2-3 | TRBV28 | TRBD2 | TGTGCCAGCAGTTTATCTCCTAGCGGGAAGTCGGATACGCAGTATTTT | CASSLSPSGKSDTQYF